One and the same sample provided the 28 T cell receptor beta chains below, sequenced in a study of blood T cell repertoires in COVID-19. The table came from immunoSEQ multiplex PCR; TCRdb's copy has only in-frame clones and leaves some out. The sample contains around 330,000 clones, 75% to 90% of which appear only once. Sequences were obtained from PBMCs or T cells enriched from blood (not recorded which). The origin of the receptors is a woman aged 25 to 39 who had been exposed to COVID-19.

A word on this clone: Within the sample, other DNA sequences also encode this same CDR3. This chain uses TRBV3-1 (or the pseudogene TRBV3-2) with TRBJ1-2; D call uncertain. The CDR3 runs 12 residues. The V and J ends lost 3 bases and 5 bases respectively, with 7 bases between them. Per the germline V gene, CDR1 is LGHDT and CDR2 is YNNKEL (reference sequence). CDR3 sequence: CASSQTNYGYTF. The CDR3 region has the DNA TGTGCCAGCAGCCAGACAAATTATGGCTACACCTTC.

CDR3 nucleotide sequence: TGTGCCAGCAGCTTTCAAACCGGATCAGGGGGCCGGCGCACAGATACGCAGTATTTT. This codes for CASSFQTGSGGRRTDTQYF. The V call is TRBV5-8, the J call TRBJ2-3; 8 bases agree with TRBD1. The CDR3 contains 19 residues. J was trimmed by 1 base and V by 2 bases; bases with no gene match: 15. Germline-derived CDR1 and CDR2 are SGHTS and YDEGEE.

The chain combines TRBV28 with TRBJ2-1; a weak D match, TRBD1 (6 bases). CDR1 and CDR2 (germline): MDHEN, SYDVKM. This CDR3 spans 14 amino acids. With 5 bases removed from V and 15 bases from J, the gap between germline ends came to 23 bases. CDR3 coding DNA: TGTGCCAGCAGTCGGTCCTCCGGGACACTCAGGGGGTTCTTC. Translation: CASSRSSGTLRGFF.

The chain carries TRBV19 and TRBJ1-6; 7 bases map to TRBD1. V dropped 5 bases and J dropped 7; count of bases not matched to a gene: 11. The germline V gene has CDR1 LNHDA and CDR2 SQIVND (reference sequence). The CDR3 runs 16 residues. Written as DNA, the CDR3 is TGTGCCAGTAGTGCACGTCCAAGACAGGGCAATTCACCCCTCCACTTT. Translation: CASSARPRQGNSPLHF.

This sequence joins TRBV5-1 and TRBJ2-1; D gene uncertain. The CDR3 has 12 amino acids. V lost 6 bases and J lost 9, with 13 bases in between. The V gene's germline CDR1 is SGHRS and CDR2 YFSETQ. The CDR3 spells CASTVGTGEQFF. CDR3 DNA sequence: TGCGCCAGCACAGTTGGTACGGGTGAGCAGTTCTTC.

The chain carries TRBV29-1 and TRBJ1-2, with D perhaps matching TRBD1 (5 bases). The length of the CDR3 is 13 residues. The germline V gene has CDR1 SQVTM and CDR2 ANQGSEA. V dropped 2 bases and J dropped 7 bases, with 14 bases sitting between them. CDR3 in DNA: TGCAGCGTTGAACCTTTCCAGGGCGGTGGCTACACCTTC. Translating gives CSVEPFQGGGYTF.

This chain uses TRBV6-1 with TRBJ2-3, with D tentatively TRBD2 (6 bases). V lost 2 bases, J lost 11 bases, and 11 bases lay in between. Germline V gene data show CDR1 as MNHNS and CDR2 as SASEGT. This CDR3 has 12 amino acids. DNA of the CDR3: TGTGCCAGCAGTGAATGGGTGGAGGGGCAGTATTTT. As protein: CASSEWVEGQYF.

This clone was seen more than once but under ten times. V and J are TRBV27 and TRBJ1-2, with D possibly being TRBD1 (6 bases). Germline-derived CDR1 and CDR2 are MNHEY and SMNVEV (reference sequence). Between the trimmed V and J ends, which lost 8 bases and 4 bases, there was a span of 14 bases. The CDR3 contains 13 residues. In DNA form, the CDR3 reads TGTGCCAGCGGCGCAGGGGCGACCTATGGCTACACCTTC. Translated, it gives CASGAGATYGYTF.

The V gene is TRBV5-6, the J gene TRBJ2-1; 12 nucleotides match TRBD2. V dropped 3 bases and J dropped 4; count of bases not matched to a gene: 2. The CDR3 has 15 amino acids. Germline V gives CDR1 SGHDT, CDR2 YYEEEE. The CDR3 DNA is TGTGCCAGCAGCTGGGGGACTAGCGGGTACAATGAGCAGTTCTTC. Protein sequence: CASSWGTSGYNEQFF.

This clone came up a few times. The genes are TRBV9 and TRBJ1-2, with D unclear. The V end was cut by 4 bases, the J end by 3 bases, with 10 bases between. Germline V lookup: CDR1 SGDLS, CDR2 YYNGEE. The CDR3 runs 13 residues. The CDR3 DNA sequence: TGTGCCAGCAGCCTGAACGCGGACTATGGCTACACCTTC. This sequence encodes CASSLNADYGYTF.

This sequence joins TRBV4-1 and TRBJ2-1; tentative D call: TRBD1 (6 bases). Germline assignment: CDR1 MGHRA and CDR2 YSYEKL. The CDR3 spans 17 residues. Trimming stripped 0 bases from V and 7 bases from J, with 19 bases between. DNA for the CDR3: TGCGCCAGCAGCCAAGATCTTTACAGGGACGGGTGGAATGAGCAGTTCTTC. Amino acid sequence: CASSQDLYRDGWNEQFF.

The chain recombines TRBV7-2 with TRBJ1-2; D perhaps matches TRBD1 (5 bases). Between the trimmed V and J ends, which lost 3 bases and 5 bases, there was a span of 22 bases. Germline CDR1 reads SGHTA; CDR2 reads FQGNSA. CDR3 length equals 17 residues. The CDR3 loop reads CASSLGPTLWGVYGYTF. DNA for the CDR3: TGTGCCAGCAGCTTGGGCCCTACTTTATGGGGGGTGTATGGCTACACCTTC.

This clone was recorded a few times. V and J are TRBV13 and TRBJ1-2, with 10 bases identical to TRBD1. Germline V gene sequence: CDR1 PRHDT, CDR2 FYEKMQ (reference sequence). V shed 3 bases, J shed 6 bases, and the junction held 7 bases outside the gene matches. This CDR3 contains 15 residues. Here the CDR3 reads CASSFHSTGGNGYTF. CDR3 bases: TGTGCCAGCAGCTTTCACTCGACAGGGGGCAATGGCTACACCTTC.

The chain combines TRBV19 with TRBJ1-6, with D unclear. With 2 bases removed from V and 10 bases from J, the gap between germline ends came to 12 bases. The length of the CDR3 is 14 residues. Germline V gene data show CDR1 as LNHDA and CDR2 as SQIVND (reference sequence). The CDR3 nucleotides are TGTGCCAGTAGTATAAAGTGGGAGAGATCACCCCTCCACTTT. It codes for CASSIKWERSPLHF.

The chain uses TRBV4-2 and TRBJ2-7, with D perhaps matching TRBD2 (5 bases). Trimming shortened V by 0 bases and J by 6 bases, and 15 bases separated the two germline ends. The CDR3 runs to 15 residues. CDR1 and CDR2 from the germline V gene are LGHNA and YNFKEQ. CDR3 amino acids: CASSQDRGSLGEQYF. The DNA for the CDR3 is TGTGCCAGCAGCCAAGATCGGGGTAGTCTGGGCGAGCAGTACTTC.

The genes are TRBV11-1 and TRBJ1-1; 7 bases line up with TRBD1. The CDR3 covers 14 residues. V trimming: 3 bases; J trimming: 6 bases; junction bases outside the gene matches: 7. Per germline, CDR1 SGHAT and CDR2 FQDESV (reference sequence). The CDR3 region is CASSFSQQGSEAFF. The CDR3 DNA reads TGTGCCAGCAGCTTCTCCCAACAGGGGTCTGAAGCTTTCTTT. Supplemented by reference TRBV11-1 and TRBJ1-1, the full variable domain reads EAEVAQSPRYKITEKSQAVAFWCDPISGHATLYWYRQILGQGPELLVQFQDESVVDDSQLPKDRFSAERLKGVDSTLKIQPAELGDSAMYLCASSFSQQGSEAFFGQGTRLTVV.

This clone showed up just once. In nucleotides, the CDR3 is TGTGCCATCAGTGACGGATCAGGGGAAGAGACCCAGTACTTC. Encoded protein: CAISDGSGEETQYF. The chain uses TRBV10-3 and TRBJ2-5; maybe TRBD1 (6 bases). Germline-derived CDR1 and CDR2 are ENHRY and SYGVKD. With 3 bases removed from V and 3 bases from J, the gap between germline ends came to 11 bases. This CDR3 has 14 residues.

This rearrangement joins TRBV6-5 to TRBJ2-7; a possible D gene is TRBD1 (5 bases). V shed 7 bases and J shed 2 bases, with 15 bases lying between them. The germline V gene has CDR1 MNHEY and CDR2 SVGAGI. The CDR3 is made up of 14 amino acids. The chain's CDR3 is CASKQTVPPYEQYF. The CDR3 DNA sequence: TGTGCCAGCAAGCAGACAGTCCCCCCCTACGAGCAGTACTTC.

The chain combines TRBV18 with TRBJ1-2, with 10 bases matching TRBD1. Germline V gives CDR1 KGHSH, CDR2 LQKENI. There are 18 residues in the CDR3. J lost 5 bases, V lost 1 base, and 13 bases had no gene match. The CDR3 DNA follows: TGTGCCAGCTCACCACGAAGGGGGACAGGGGACGGGCAGTATGGCTACACCTTC. Translation: CASSPRRGTGDGQYGYTF.

The chain couples TRBV5-1 to TRBJ2-2; TRBD1 might be the D (5 bases). The CDR3 totals 14 residues. Trimming cost V 0 bases and J 4 bases, with 7 bases left between them. Germline V gene data show CDR1 as SGHRS and CDR2 as YFSETQ. DNA for the CDR3: TGCGCCAGCAGCTTGGATGGGGCCACCGGGGAGCTGTTTTTT. Translating it yields CASSLDGATGELFF.

This chain uses TRBV10-2 with TRBJ1-2, with D perhaps TRBD1 (6 bases). Germline CDR1 reads WSHSY; CDR2 reads SAAADI. Trimming removed 6 bases from V and 4 bases from J, with 21 bases in between. This CDR3 is built from 16 residues. CDR3 residues: CASRGGIRPGGYGYTF. For the CDR3, the DNA is TGCGCCAGCAGAGGGGGGATCCGACCGGGGGGCTATGGCTACACCTTC.

This clone was observed once. The rearrangement links TRBV7-9 to TRBJ1-4; 7 bases line up with TRBD1. J was trimmed by 0 bases and V by 3 bases; bases with no gene match: 10. The CDR3 spans 18 residues. Germline lookup yields CDR1 SEHNR and CDR2 FQNEAQ (reference sequence). Here the CDR3 reads CASSFRQGRAATNEKLFF. CDR3 DNA sequence: TGTGCCAGCAGCTTTCGACAGGGAAGGGCTGCAACTAATGAAAAACTGTTTTTT.

Only a few counts were recorded for this clone. The chain carries TRBV2 and TRBJ2-5, with D perhaps TRBD1 (5 bases). The CDR3 totals 16 residues. Trimming shortened V by 2 bases and J by 1 base, and 14 bases separated the two germline ends. Germline lookup yields CDR1 SNHLY and CDR2 FYNNEI. CDR3 DNA: TGTGCCAGCAGTGAAAGGGGTGCAGGGTCCCAAGAGACCCAGTACTTC. As protein: CASSERGAGSQETQYF.

The chain combines TRBV28 with TRBJ1-1; 7 bases fit TRBD1. J lost 0 bases, V lost 7 bases, and 5 bases had no gene match. CDR1 is MDHEN, CDR2 SYDVKM, per germline. This CDR3 has 14 amino acids. In nucleotides, the CDR3 is TGTGCCAGCACTAGGGACAGTCTGAACACTGAAGCTTTCTTT. Its protein is CASTRDSLNTEAFF.

With regard to this clone: Since a much larger clone is just one base distant, this may be a read error. V usage is TRBV4-2 and J usage is TRBJ2-2; a possible D gene is TRBD2 (6 bases). This CDR3 is built from 16 residues. The germline V gene has CDR1 LGHNA and CDR2 YNFKEQ. Trimming removed 0 bases at V and 0 bases at J, with 8 bases between. CDR3 loop: CASSQDGGANTGELFF. The CDR3 DNA is TGTGCCAGCAGCCAAGATGGCGGGGCGAACACCGGGGAGCTGTTTTTT.

The rearrangement joins TRBV5-1 to TRBJ2-2; TRBD1 aligns across 9 bases. In germline, CDR1 is SGHRS, CDR2 YFSETQ. V shed 3 bases and J 4 bases; nucleotides not matched to a gene: 1. The CDR3 totals 14 residues. CDR3 loop: CASSWDRATGELFF. In nucleotides, the CDR3 is TGCGCCAGCAGCTGGGACAGGGCCACCGGGGAGCTGTTTTTT. The whole variable domain, remainder taken from reference TRBV5-1 and TRBJ2-2, is KAGVTQTPRYLIKTRGQQVTLSCSPISGHRSVSWYQQTPGQGLQFLFEYFSETQRNKGNFPGRFSGRQFSNSRSEMNVSTLELGDSALYLCASSWDRATGELFFGEGSRLTVL.

V usage is TRBV19 and J usage is TRBJ2-3, with D maybe TRBD2 (5 bases). CDR3 length: 14 residues. Per germline, CDR1 LNHDA and CDR2 SQIVND (reference sequence). V lost 3 bases and J 2 bases, leaving 9 bases between the germline ends. The CDR3 region is CASSILRDTDTQYF. The CDR3 coding sequence is TGTGCCAGTAGTATCTTGAGGGACACAGATACGCAGTATTTT.

J is TRBJ2-7 and V is TRBV7-2; 8 positions match TRBD1. Trimming removed 3 bases from V and 3 bases from J; junction bases left unmatched: 7. CDR3 length: 15 amino acids. From germline, CDR1 is SGHTA and CDR2 FQGNSA. The CDR3 spells CASSFFGQGSYEQYF. CDR3 nucleotides: TGTGCCAGCAGCTTCTTCGGACAGGGTAGCTACGAGCAGTACTTC.